This T cell receptor (beta chain) came from a study of blood T cell repertoires in COVID-19 (TCRdb year 2020). Study-wide context: Samples from collaborators originated in the United States, Italy and Spain and spanned both the acute and convalescent phases of COVID-19. The prospective study material was composed of cDNA or gDNA derived from T cells, B-cell-depleted T cells, or PBMCs. Deeply sampled blood TCRbeta repertoires from subjects exposed to, actively infected with, or recovered from COVID-19 were included in the dataset. The repertoires were released in a freely available public database intended as a resource for research on the immune response to SARS-CoV-2. Samples were obtained from the ongoing ImmuneRACE study (first 160 participants) and from 1,254 subjects provided by 6 global collaborators. Nearly every sample came with metadata listing a de-identified subject ID, COVID-19 status, age in years and sex. Where HLA class I and class II types were available, the types were taken from metadata supplied by the sample provider, not from assay-based typing.

CDR1 and CDR2 were assigned from the germline V gene (reference sequence) as LNHNV and YYDKDF. The germline V and J ends show losses of 0 bases and 4 bases respectively, and no gene match explains 2 bases of the junction. Including the terminal cysteine and phenylalanine, the CDR3 comprises 15 residues. This entry keeps only the CDR3 DNA: 45 bases, framed from base 1. Participants in the prospective study were aged roughly 18 to 95 years, lived in about two dozen United States geographic areas, and enrolled through a virtual design. Cohort assignment in the prospective study relied on participant-reported clinical history from a screening survey and a study questionnaire. Exposed participants were defined as having been in contact with someone with a PCR-confirmed or clinician-diagnosed COVID-19 case within 2 weeks of study entry. Mobile phlebotomists in the prospective study collected whole blood, serum and a nasopharyngeal or oropharyngeal swab from every participant. Additional blood draws and questionnaires over an approximately two-month period could optionally be provided by prospective study participants. Prospective study blood samples were shipped either frozen or at room temperature before DNA extraction.

For this clone: No antigen is known for it. No much larger clone exists at a distance of one base, and base qualities are not known.

TCRbeta CDR3 regions were amplified from genomic DNA using the immunoSEQ Assay, a bias-controlled multiplex PCR. Concerning the study's data processing: The number of nucleated cells in each sample was estimated from the amplification of reference gene primers within the assay. Sequence reads were collapsed and filtered to measure the absolute abundance of every unique TCRbeta CDR3 rearrangement. For each sample, productive Simpson clonality was calculated by taking the square root of Simpson's diversity index across productive rearrangements. In TCRdb, the immuneACCESS table is reduced to in-frame sequences with V and J assigned. These tables do not hold every clone; where another copy was compared, an unresolved V gene accounts for under half, and the others remain unexplained. V, J and clone size are those of that table, while D and trimming were read from the DNA. The sample table records about 300,000 clones; 89% of these occur just once. Less than 3.5% of the sample goes to the ten largest clones.

Broad study findings and their caveats: Clinical and demographic metadata were provided uncurated, with the amount varying by source and participant.

This clonotype was obtained from a woman between 45 and 60 years old who had been exposed to COVID-19. Sequencing was carried out using PBMCs or T cells enriched from blood (not recorded which). The sequence links TRBV15 to TRBJ2-1, with 8 bases matching TRBD1. The DNA reads TGTGCCACCAGCAGAGACCGGACAGGGTACAATGAGCAGTTCTTC. The encoded protein is CATSRDRTGYNEQFF.